This T cell receptor beta chain was identified in a study of response to subunit inactivated influenza vaccine. Study-wide points: With each seasonal influenza vaccination, the authors suggested, few new T cells are recruited.

Trimming removed 0 bases from V and 2 bases from J; junction bases left unmatched: 2. The germline CDR1 and CDR2 sequences are GTSNPN and SVGIG (reference sequence). The CDR3 has 16 amino acids. Each CDR3 protein gets one entry after TCRdb re-called the RT-PCR reads with MiXCR. The table has around 750,000 distinct CDR3 sequences, over 20% seen once. Regarding this clonotype: The antigen is unknown.

This specimen consisted of PBMCs from blood, obtained less than 6 days after vaccination. The chain couples TRBV30 to TRBJ2-1; 12 positions agree with TRBD2. The clonotype comes from a man over 45 who received an inactivated influenza vaccine. CDR3 sequence: CAWSVTSGGAYNEQFF. The CDR3 DNA sequence: TGTGCCTGGAGTGTGACTAGCGGGGGAGCCTACAATGAGCAGTTCTTC. The variable domain in full, completed from reference TRBV30 and TRBJ2-1, reads SQTIHQWPATLVQPVGSPLSLECTVEGTSNPNLYWYRQAAGRGLQLLFYSVGIGQISSEVPQNLSASRPQDRQFILSSKKLLLSDSGFYLCAWSVTSGGAYNEQFFGPGTRLTVL.